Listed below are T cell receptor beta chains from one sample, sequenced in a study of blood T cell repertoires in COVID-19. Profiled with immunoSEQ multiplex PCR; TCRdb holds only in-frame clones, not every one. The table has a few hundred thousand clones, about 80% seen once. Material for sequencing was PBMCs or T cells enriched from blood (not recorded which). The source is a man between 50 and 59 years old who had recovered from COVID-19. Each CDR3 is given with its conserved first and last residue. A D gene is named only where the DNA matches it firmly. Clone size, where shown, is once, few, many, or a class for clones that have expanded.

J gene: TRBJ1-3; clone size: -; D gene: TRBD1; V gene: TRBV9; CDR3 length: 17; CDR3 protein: CASSVATGTAYGNTIYF; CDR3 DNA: TGTGCCAGCAGCGTAGCTACTGGGACAGCGTATGGAAACACCATATATTTT
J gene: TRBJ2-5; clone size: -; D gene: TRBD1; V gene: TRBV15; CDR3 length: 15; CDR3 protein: CATSRDRTGAETQYF; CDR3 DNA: TGTGCCACCAGCAGAGATCGGACAGGAGCAGAGACCCAGTACTTC
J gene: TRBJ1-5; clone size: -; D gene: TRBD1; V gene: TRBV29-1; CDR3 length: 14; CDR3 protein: CSVSMGQGDQPQHF; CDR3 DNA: TGCAGCGTTAGTATGGGACAGGGAGATCAGCCCCAGCATTTT
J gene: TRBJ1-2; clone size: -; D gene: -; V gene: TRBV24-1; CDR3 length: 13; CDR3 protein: CATSERTPGVFTF; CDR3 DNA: TGTGCCACCAGTGAAAGGACTCCTGGCGTTTTCACCTTC
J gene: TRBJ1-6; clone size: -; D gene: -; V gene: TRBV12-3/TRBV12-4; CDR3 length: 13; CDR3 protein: CASSEQVASPLHF; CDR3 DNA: TGTGCCAGCAGTGAACAGGTGGCGAGTCCCCTCCACTTT
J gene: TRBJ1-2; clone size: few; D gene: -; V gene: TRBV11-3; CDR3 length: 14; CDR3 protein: CASSLGRSNYGYTF; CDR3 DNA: TGTGCCAGCAGCTTAGGGAGGAGTAACTATGGCTACACCTTC
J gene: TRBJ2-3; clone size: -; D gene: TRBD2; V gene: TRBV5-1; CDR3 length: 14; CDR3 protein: CASSSAGGKDTQYF; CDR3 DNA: TGCGCCAGCAGCTCAGCGGGAGGGAAAGATACGCAGTATTTT
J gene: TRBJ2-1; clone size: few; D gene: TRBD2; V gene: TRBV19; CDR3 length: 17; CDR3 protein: CASSHLTSGGRMNEQFF; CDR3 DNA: TGTGCCAGTAGTCACTTGACTAGCGGGGGGAGGATGAATGAGCAGTTCTTC
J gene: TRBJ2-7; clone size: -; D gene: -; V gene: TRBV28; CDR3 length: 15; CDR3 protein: CASSLWGGRDYEQYF; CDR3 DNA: TGTGCCAGCAGTTTATGGGGGGGACGGGACTACGAGCAGTACTTC
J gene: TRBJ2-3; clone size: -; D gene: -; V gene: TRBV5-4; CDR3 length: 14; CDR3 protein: CASSLERKGDTQYF; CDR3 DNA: TGTGCCAGCAGCTTGGAACGGAAGGGGGATACGCAGTATTTT
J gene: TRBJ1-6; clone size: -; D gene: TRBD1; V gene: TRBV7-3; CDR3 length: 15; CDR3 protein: CASSSTGTGDSPLHF; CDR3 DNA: TGTGCCAGCAGCAGTACCGGGACAGGGGATTCACCCCTCCACTTT
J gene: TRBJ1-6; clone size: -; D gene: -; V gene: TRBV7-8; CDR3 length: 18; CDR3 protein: CASSLARPGSSYNSPLHF; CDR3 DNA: TGTGCCAGCAGCTTAGCTCGGCCGGGGAGCTCCTATAATTCACCCCTCCACTTT
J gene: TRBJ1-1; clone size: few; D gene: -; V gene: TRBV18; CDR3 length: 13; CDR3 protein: CASSQDRNTEAFF; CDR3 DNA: TGTGCCAGCTCACAAGACAGGAACACTGAAGCTTTCTTT
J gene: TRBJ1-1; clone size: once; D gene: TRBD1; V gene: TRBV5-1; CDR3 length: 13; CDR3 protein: CASTRDSNLEAFF; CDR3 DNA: TGCGCCAGCACCCGGGACAGCAACCTAGAAGCTTTCTTT
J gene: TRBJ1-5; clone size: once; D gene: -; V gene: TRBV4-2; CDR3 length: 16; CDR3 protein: CASSQDSGRGNQPQHF; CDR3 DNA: TGTGCCAGCAGCCAAGATTCGGGACGGGGGAATCAGCCCCAGCATTTT
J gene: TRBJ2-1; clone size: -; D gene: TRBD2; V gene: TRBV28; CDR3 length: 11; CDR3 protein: CASSFGLAQFF; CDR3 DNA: TGTGCCAGCAGTTTCGGACTAGCGCAGTTCTTC
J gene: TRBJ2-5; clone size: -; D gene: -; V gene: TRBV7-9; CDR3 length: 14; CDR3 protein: CASSLQGWGETQYF; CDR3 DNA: TGTGCCAGCAGCTTACAGGGATGGGGAGAGACCCAGTACTTC
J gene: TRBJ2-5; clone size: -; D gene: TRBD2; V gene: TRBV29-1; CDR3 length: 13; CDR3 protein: CSARTSPQETQYF; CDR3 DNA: TGCAGCGCCAGGACTAGCCCCCAAGAGACCCAGTACTTC
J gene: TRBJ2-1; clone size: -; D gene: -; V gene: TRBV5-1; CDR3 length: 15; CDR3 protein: CASSPTGYSYNEQFF; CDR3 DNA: TGCGCCAGCAGCCCTACAGGGTACTCCTACAATGAGCAGTTCTTC
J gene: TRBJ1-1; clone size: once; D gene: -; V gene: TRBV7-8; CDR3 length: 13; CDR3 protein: CASSPNAQGEAFF; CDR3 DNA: TGTGCCAGCAGCCCAAACGCACAGGGTGAAGCTTTCTTT
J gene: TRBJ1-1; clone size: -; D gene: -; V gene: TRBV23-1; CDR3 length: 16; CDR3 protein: CASSQCISRPGTEAFF; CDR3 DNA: TGCGCCAGCAGTCAATGTATCAGTCGGCCCGGGACTGAAGCTTTCTTT
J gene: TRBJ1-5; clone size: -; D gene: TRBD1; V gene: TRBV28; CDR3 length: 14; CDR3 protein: CASTTQGAGQPQHF; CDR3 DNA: TGTGCCAGCACGACACAGGGGGCAGGCCAGCCCCAGCATTTT
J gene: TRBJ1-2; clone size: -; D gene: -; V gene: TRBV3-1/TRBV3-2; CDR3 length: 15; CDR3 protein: CASSQENVRNYGYTF; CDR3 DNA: TGTGCCAGCAGCCAAGAAAATGTCAGAAACTATGGCTACACCTTC
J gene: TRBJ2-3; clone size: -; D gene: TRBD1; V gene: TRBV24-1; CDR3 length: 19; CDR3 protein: CATSERSKHRGQITDTQYF; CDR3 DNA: TGTGCCACCAGTGAGCGTTCAAAACACAGGGGGCAAATCACAGATACGCAGTATTTT
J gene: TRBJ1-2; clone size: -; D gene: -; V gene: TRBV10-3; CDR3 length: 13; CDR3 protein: CAISVSGTHGYTF; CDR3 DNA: TGTGCCATCAGTGTGTCCGGTACTCATGGCTACACCTTC
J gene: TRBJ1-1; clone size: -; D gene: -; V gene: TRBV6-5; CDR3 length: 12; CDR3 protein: CASSNTGFEAFF; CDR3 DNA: TGTGCCAGCAGCAACACAGGGTTTGAAGCTTTCTTT
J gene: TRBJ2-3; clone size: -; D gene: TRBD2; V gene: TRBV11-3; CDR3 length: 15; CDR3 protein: CASSFTSGGVNTQYF; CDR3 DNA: TGTGCCAGCAGCTTCACTAGCGGGGGTGTAAATACGCAGTATTTT